This T cell receptor (beta chain) came from a study of blood T cells in healthy people across ages. Looked up from germline, CDR1 is MGHDK and CDR2 is SYGVNS. V was trimmed by 3 bases and J by 5 bases, leaving 10 bases between them. The CDR3 contains 14 residues. This clonotype showed up just a few times. Primed by a sample-barcoded 5' primer and a J-beta primer mix, a second PCR proceeded for about 7 to 12 cycles. Using its own MiXCR run on the 5' RACE reads, TCRdb lists one record per CDR3 protein. The data show about 1.1 million distinct CDR3 sequences, around two fifths seen once. This TCR derives from a man between 18 and 35 years old in good health. The rearrangement links TRBV25-1 to TRBJ1-4; D unclear. Input material: blood. In DNA form, the CDR3 reads TGTGCCAGCAGTGATCAAGGGCAAAATGAAAAACTGTTTTTT. Amino acids: CASSDQGQNEKLFF. Full variable domain (missing parts from reference TRBV25-1 and TRBJ1-4): EADIYQTPRYLVIGTGKKITLECSQTMGHDKMYWYQQDPGMELHLIHYSYGVNSTEKGDLSSESTVSRIRTEHFPLTLESARPSHTSQYLCASSDQGQNEKLFFGSGTQLSVL.